This TCR beta chain was observed in a study of preoperative IRX-2 immunotherapy in early breast cancer. The treatment is: preoperative locoregional IRX-2 cytokine immunotherapy. This phase Ib study tested locoregional IRX-2 cytokine immunotherapy given before surgery. Data came from immunoSEQ multiplex PCR; TCRdb stores just in-frame clones and leaves some out. The profile shows fewer than 40,000 clones, more than 90% of them singletons. The sequence derives from a human donor with breast cancer. Sampling was conducted from a patient treated with IRX-2 immunotherapy.

The CDR3 protein is CASGPGQSNTGELFF. CDR3 DNA sequence: TGCGCCAGCGGGCCGGGACAATCGAACACCGGGGAGCTGTTTTTT. The chain employs TRBV5-1 and TRBJ2-2; TRBD1 might be the D (6 bases). V lost 7 bases and J 0 bases, leaving 13 bases between the germline ends. The CDR3 runs 15 residues. CDR1 and CDR2 (germline): SGHRS, YFSETQ.